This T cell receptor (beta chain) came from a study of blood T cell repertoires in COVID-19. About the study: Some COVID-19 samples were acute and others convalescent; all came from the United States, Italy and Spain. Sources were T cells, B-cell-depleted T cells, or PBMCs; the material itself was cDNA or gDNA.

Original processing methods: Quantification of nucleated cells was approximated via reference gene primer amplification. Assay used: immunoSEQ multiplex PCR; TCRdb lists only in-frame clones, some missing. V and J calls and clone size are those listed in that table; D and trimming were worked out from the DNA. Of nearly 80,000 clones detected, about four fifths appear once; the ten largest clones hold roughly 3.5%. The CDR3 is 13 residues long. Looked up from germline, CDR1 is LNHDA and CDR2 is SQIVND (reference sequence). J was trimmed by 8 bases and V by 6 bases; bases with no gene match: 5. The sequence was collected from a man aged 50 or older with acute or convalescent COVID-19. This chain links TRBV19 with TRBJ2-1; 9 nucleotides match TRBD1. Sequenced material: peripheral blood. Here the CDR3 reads CASRGTGIDEQFF. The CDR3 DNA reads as TGTGCCAGTAGGGGGACAGGGATCGATGAGCAGTTCTTC.